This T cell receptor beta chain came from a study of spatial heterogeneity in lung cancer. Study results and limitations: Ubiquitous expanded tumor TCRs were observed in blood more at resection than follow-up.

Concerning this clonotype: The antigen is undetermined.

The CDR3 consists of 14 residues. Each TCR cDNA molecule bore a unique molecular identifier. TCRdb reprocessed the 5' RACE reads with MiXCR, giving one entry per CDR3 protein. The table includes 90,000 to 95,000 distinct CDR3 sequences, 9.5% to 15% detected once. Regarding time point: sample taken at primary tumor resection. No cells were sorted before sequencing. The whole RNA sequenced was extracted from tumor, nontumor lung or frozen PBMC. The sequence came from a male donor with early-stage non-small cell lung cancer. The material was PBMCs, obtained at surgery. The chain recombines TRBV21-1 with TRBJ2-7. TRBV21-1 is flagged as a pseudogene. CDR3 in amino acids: CASNLTRGLYEQYF. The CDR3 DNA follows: TGTGCCAGCAACCTTACCAGGGGGCTCTACGAGCAGTACTTC.